Ten or more counts support the clone carrying this T cell receptor (beta chain). The antigen is not known. TCRdb passed the 5' RACE reads through MiXCR, listing each CDR3 protein once. The sample gives 600,000 to 700,000 distinct CDR3 sequences, around 20% of which show up once; around 4.5% is in the top ten. Healthy Caucasians made up all donors. Germline V CDR1 and CDR2: LGHDT, YNNKEL (reference sequence). The V gene lost 8 bases and the J gene lost 2 bases, with 21 bases spanning the gap. The CDR3 runs 16 residues. This sample is part of a study of identical twins. Study observations and caveats: Carriage of fewer insertions was seen in abundant cord blood beta clonotypes, whereas memory repertoires showed none.

This sample was shared with a second study, whose subject was T cells expressing NK-cell markers. That study adds: Researchers got TCR beta repertoires out of sorted CD3+CD56+NKG2C+, CD3+CD56+NKG2C- and CD3+CD56-NKG2C+ T cells. In several experiments, sorting was confined to alpha-beta TCR T cells through use of an anti-gamma-delta TCR antibody.

The chain recombines TRBV3-1 with TRBJ2-5; D might be TRBD2 (6 bases). The clonotype comes from a woman aged 18-30 years in good health. The source material was PBMCs. The CDR3 coding sequence is TGTGCCAGCCGCGAAAACCCAGTGACTAGACAAGAGACCCAGTACTTC. This translates into CASRENPVTRQETQYF.